Listed below are T cell receptor beta chains from one sample, sequenced in a study of human T cells and chemical hapten exposure. TCRdb reprocessed the RACE reads via MiXCR and lists one record per CDR3 protein. The top ten hold approximately 2.5% of the sample, which has some 110,000 distinct CDR3 sequences, roughly 12% seen once. Sequenced here: whole blood, sampled in connection with sensitization to the hapten diphenylcyclopropenone (DPC). The receptors here all came from a woman between 45 and 60 years old with alopecia areata. Some clones in this sample may be carry-over from other donors' samples. CDR3s leave out the opening cysteine and the closing phenylalanine or tryptophan. A D gene is named only where the DNA matches it firmly.

V gene: TRBV29-1
D gene: -
CDR3 protein: SAGVSGANVLT

V gene: TRBV18
D gene: -
CDR3 protein: ASLRSGDTEAF

V gene: TRBV10-3
D gene: TRBD2
CDR3 protein: ATLGLAGGTDTQY

V gene: TRBV21-1
D gene: -
CDR3 protein: ASPPIPGQKSYEQY

V gene: TRBV6-2/TRBV6-3
D gene: -
CDR3 protein: ASRRSQAADGYT

V gene: TRBV10-2
D gene: TRBD2
CDR3 protein: ASRRSGRTDTQY

V gene: TRBV7-9
D gene: -
CDR3 protein: ASNQDGVPEAF

V gene: TRBV5-1
D gene: -
CDR3 protein: ASSPGTQETQY

V gene: TRBV6-1
D gene: -
CDR3 protein: ASSEWRGQDTQY

V gene: TRBV5-1
D gene: TRBD2
CDR3 protein: ASSLELSGALPDTQY

V gene: TRBV4-1
D gene: TRBD1
CDR3 protein: ASSRLDGTGCRGGYGYT

V gene: TRBV20-1
D gene: -
CDR3 protein: SARVGRGNSYEQY

V gene: TRBV13
D gene: TRBD1
CDR3 protein: ASSPDRGEGYGYT

V gene: TRBV4-2
D gene: -
CDR3 protein: ASSLRILQPQH

V gene: TRBV10-3
D gene: -
CDR3 protein: AISEDEPPTREQY

V gene: TRBV11-2
D gene: TRBD1
CDR3 protein: ASRREQGYTEAF

V gene: TRBV7-2
D gene: -
CDR3 protein: ASHSAITGNEQF

V gene: TRBV9
D gene: -
CDR3 protein: ASSGVGTEAF

V gene: TRBV12-3/TRBV12-4
D gene: -
CDR3 protein: ASSLRYEQF

V gene: TRBV5-6
D gene: -
CDR3 protein: ASSLAWSANTEAF

V gene: TRBV6-6
D gene: -
CDR3 protein: ASSYSRSHRRSGNTIY

V gene: TRBV9
D gene: -
CDR3 protein: ASSVIQGGTEAF

V gene: TRBV4-1
D gene: -
CDR3 protein: ASSQDNRASNQPQH

V gene: TRBV7-9
D gene: -
CDR3 protein: ASSLENRAEAF

V gene: TRBV10-3
D gene: -
CDR3 protein: AITPGPMSSYEQY

V gene: TRBV23-1
D gene: -
CDR3 protein: ARRIGGGKETQY

V gene: TRBV4-1
D gene: -
CDR3 protein: ASSQDRGNQPQH

V gene: TRBV14
D gene: -
CDR3 protein: ASSQVAGGDGYT

V gene: TRBV6-6
D gene: TRBD2
CDR3 protein: ASSYGRTSGSEQY